This T cell receptor (beta chain) was sequenced for a study of OX40 agonist ivuxolimab in advanced cancers. About this clone itself: As yet, its antigen is unknown.

The germline CDR1 and CDR2 sequences are GTSNPN and SVGIG (reference sequence). V dropped 3 bases and J dropped 9; count of bases not matched to a gene: 7. This CDR3 comprises 13 residues. Study observations and caveats: Expanded clones tended on average to be more numerous among CD8+ T cells than CD4+. The study observed clonal expansion of CD4+ and CD8+ blood T cells by week 6 at 0.1 to 3.0 mg/kg. Low normalized clonal expansion also occurred in some nonresponding patients.

Sequenced by immunoSEQ multiplex PCR; TCRdb stores in-frame clones only, minus some. The sample contains about 110,000 clones, approximately 89% of which appear only once. A history of autoimmune disease or systemic immunosuppression excluded patients. This sample comprised CD4+ or CD8+ T cells sorted from blood, obtained in a trial of the OX40 agonist ivuxolimab. The chain employs TRBV30 and TRBJ1-5, with 8 bases that match TRBD1. The clonotype was recovered from an adult with an advanced solid tumor such as melanoma, head and neck, liver or kidney cancer. The DNA for the CDR3 is TGTGCCTGGAGAGGTACAGGGGGTGGGCCCCAGCATTTT. Protein: CAWRGTGGGPQHF.